The 8 T cell receptor beta chains listed next were all sequenced from one sample in a study of radiotherapy plus CTLA-4 blockade in lung cancer. TCRdb's copy holds only in-frame clones and misses some; the assay was immunoSEQ multiplex PCR. The sample lists 90,000 or so clones, 83% seen once, with 0.75% to 0.85% in the top ten. The input for sequencing was peripheral blood, taken from a patient treated with radiotherapy plus ipilimumab. Every receptor here comes from a human donor with non-small cell lung cancer who had stable disease on radiotherapy plus ipilimumab.

The rearrangement links TRBV27 to TRBJ2-2; 14 bases line up with TRBD2. Germline CDR1 reads MNHEY; CDR2 reads SMNVEV (reference sequence). CDR3 length: 17 residues. Trimming took 5 bases from V and 5 from J; bases not matched to a gene: 7. The CDR3 here is CASSPGLAGAPTGELFF. CDR3 sequence (DNA): TGTGCCAGCAGTCCGGGACTAGCGGGAGCCCCAACCGGGGAGCTGTTTTTT.

The chain joins TRBV9 to TRBJ2-3; D gene ambiguous. V shed 7 bases and J shed 8 bases, with 11 bases lying between them. From germline, CDR1 is SGDLS and CDR2 YYNGEE. The CDR3 is 11 amino acids. In nucleotides, the CDR3 is TGTGCCAGCGGCCCCATAGGTACGCAGTATTTT. Protein sequence: CASGPIGTQYF.

The sample holds a few counts of this clone. Additional DNA sequences in this sample encode the identical CDR3. This chain connects TRBV19 to TRBJ1-5, with D perhaps TRBD1 (6 bases). Germline-derived CDR1 and CDR2 are LNHDA and SQIVND (reference sequence). This CDR3 has 14 amino acids. Trimming cost V 7 bases and J 6 bases, with 16 bases left between them. CDR3 nucleotide sequence: TGTGCCAGTACCTCGGGACACTCAGGTCAGCCCCAGCATTTT. Translated: CASTSGHSGQPQHF.

The V call is TRBV15, the J call TRBJ2-5; TRBD2 might be the D (5 bases). Looked up from germline, CDR1 is LNHNV and CDR2 is YYDKDF (reference sequence). The CDR3 loop spans 14 amino acids. Trimming cost V 0 bases and J 5 bases, with 10 bases left between them. CDR3 residues: CATSRELEEETQYF. DNA of the CDR3: TGTGCCACCAGCAGAGAACTAGAGGAGGAGACCCAGTACTTC. Combining the CDR3 with reference TRBV15 and TRBJ2-5 gives the whole variable domain DAMVIQNPRYQVTQFGKPVTLSCSQTLNHNVMYWYQQKSSQAPKLLFHYYDKDFNNEADTPDNFQSRRPNTSFCFLDIRSPGLGDTAMYLCATSRELEEETQYFGPGTRLLVL.

The genes are TRBV10-1 and TRBJ2-6; D is possibly TRBD1 or TRBD2 (5 bases each). The germline V gene has CDR1 WNHNN and CDR2 SYGVQD (reference sequence). V lost 5 bases to trimming and J lost 2 bases, with 13 bases between them. The CDR3 runs 16 residues. In DNA, the CDR3 is TGCGCCAGCAGTCCGGGACCTCCGGCTGGGGCCAACGTCCTGACTTTC. Translating it yields CASSPGPPAGANVLTF.

J is TRBJ1-3 and V is TRBV6-4; D unclear. Trimming removed 7 bases from V and 0 bases from J, with 10 bases in between. The CDR3 is 14 amino acids. Per germline, CDR1 MRHNA and CDR2 SNTAGT. The CDR3 coding sequence is TGTGCCAGCACCGACACCTACTCTGGAAACACCATATATTTT. Translated, it gives CASTDTYSGNTIYF.

The chain couples TRBV5-4 to TRBJ2-1; D call uncertain. The CDR3 is 14 residues long. V was pared by 0 bases and J by 1 base, with 5 bases between. CDR1 and CDR2 (germline): SGHNT, YYREEE (reference sequence). The CDR3 DNA follows: TGTGCCAGCAGCTTGGGAAAATCCTACAATGAGCAGTTCTTC. This encodes CASSLGKSYNEQFF.

The V and J genes are TRBV5-1 and TRBJ2-4, with TRBD2 as a possible D gene (6 bases). V was cut by 5 bases and J by 8 bases, with 14 bases left in between. The CDR3 is made up of 13 amino acids. Germline V gene lookup returns CDR1 SGHRS and CDR2 YFSETQ. CDR3 DNA: TGCGCCAGCAGGGACCTGAGGGAGGACATTCAGTACTTC. Amino acids: CASRDLREDIQYF.